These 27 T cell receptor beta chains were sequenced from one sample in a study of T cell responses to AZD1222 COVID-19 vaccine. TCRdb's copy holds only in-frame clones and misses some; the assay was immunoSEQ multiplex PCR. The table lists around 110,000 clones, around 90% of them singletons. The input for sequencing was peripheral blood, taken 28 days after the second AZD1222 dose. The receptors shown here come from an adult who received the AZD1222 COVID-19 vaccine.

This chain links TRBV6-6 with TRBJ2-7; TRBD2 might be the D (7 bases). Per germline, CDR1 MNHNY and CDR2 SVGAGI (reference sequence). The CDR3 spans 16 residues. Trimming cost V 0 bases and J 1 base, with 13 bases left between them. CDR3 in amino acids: CASSYSAGAGSYEQYF. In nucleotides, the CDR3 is TGTGCCAGCAGTTACTCGGCGGGGGCTGGATCCTACGAGCAGTACTTC.

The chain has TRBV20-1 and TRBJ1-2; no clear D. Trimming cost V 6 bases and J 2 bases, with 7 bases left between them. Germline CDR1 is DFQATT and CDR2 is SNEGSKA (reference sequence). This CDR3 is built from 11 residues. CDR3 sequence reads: CSASDNYGYTF. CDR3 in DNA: TGCAGTGCATCGGACAACTATGGCTACACCTTC.

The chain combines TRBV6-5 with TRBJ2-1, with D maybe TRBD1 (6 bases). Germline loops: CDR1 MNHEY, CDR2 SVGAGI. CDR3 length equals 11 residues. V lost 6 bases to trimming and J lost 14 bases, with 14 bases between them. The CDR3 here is CASSTGTYKFF. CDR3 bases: TGTGCCAGCAGCACCGGGACATACAAGTTCTTC.

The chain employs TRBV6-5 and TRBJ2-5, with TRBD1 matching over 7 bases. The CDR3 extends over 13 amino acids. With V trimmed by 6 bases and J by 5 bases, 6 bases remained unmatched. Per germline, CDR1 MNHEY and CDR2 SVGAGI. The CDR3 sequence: CASRDRPRETQYF. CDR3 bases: TGTGCCAGCAGGGACAGGCCCAGGGAGACCCAGTACTTC.

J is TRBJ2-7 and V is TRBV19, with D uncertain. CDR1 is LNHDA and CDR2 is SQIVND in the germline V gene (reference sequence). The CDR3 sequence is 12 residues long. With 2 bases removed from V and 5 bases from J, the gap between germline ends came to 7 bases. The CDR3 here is CASSITEHEQYF. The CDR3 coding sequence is TGTGCCAGTAGTATAACCGAACACGAGCAGTACTTC. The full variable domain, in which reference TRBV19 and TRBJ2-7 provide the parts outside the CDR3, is DGGITQSPKYLFRKEGQNVTLSCEQNLNHDAMYWYRQDPGQGLRLIYYSQIVNDFQKGDIAEGYSVSREKKESFPLTVTSAQKNPTAFYLCASSITEHEQYFGPGTRLTVT.

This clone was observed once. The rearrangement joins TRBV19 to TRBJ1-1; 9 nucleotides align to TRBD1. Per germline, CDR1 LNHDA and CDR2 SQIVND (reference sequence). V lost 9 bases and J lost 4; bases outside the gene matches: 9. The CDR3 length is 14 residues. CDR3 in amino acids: CASAEGTGITEAFF. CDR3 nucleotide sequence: TGTGCCAGCGCCGAAGGGACAGGGATCACTGAAGCTTTCTTT. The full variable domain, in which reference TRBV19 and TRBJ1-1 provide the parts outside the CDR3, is DGGITQSPKYLFRKEGQNVTLSCEQNLNHDAMYWYRQDPGQGLRLIYYSQIVNDFQKGDIAEGYSVSREKKESFPLTVTSAQKNPTAFYLCASAEGTGITEAFFGQGTRLTVV.

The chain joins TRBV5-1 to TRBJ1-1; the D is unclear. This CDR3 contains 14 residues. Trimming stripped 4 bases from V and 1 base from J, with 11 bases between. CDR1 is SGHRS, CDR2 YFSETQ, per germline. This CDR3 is CASSRITENTEAFF. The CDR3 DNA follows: TGCGCCAGCAGCAGAATAACAGAGAACACTGAAGCTTTCTTT. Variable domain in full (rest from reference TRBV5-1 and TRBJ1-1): KAGVTQTPRYLIKTRGQQVTLSCSPISGHRSVSWYQQTPGQGLQFLFEYFSETQRNKGNFPGRFSGRQFSNSRSEMNVSTLELGDSALYLCASSRITENTEAFFGQGTRLTVV.

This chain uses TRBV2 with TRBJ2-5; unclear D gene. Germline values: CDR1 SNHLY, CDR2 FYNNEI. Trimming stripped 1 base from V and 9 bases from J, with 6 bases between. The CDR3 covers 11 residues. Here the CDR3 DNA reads TGTGCCAGCAGTGAAGAACGCCCCCAGTACTTC. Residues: CASSEERPQYF.

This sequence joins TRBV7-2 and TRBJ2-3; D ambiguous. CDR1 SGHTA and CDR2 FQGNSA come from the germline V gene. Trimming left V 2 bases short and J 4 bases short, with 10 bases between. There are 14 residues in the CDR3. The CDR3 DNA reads TGTGCCAGCAGCTTACTAGTTGCCCCAGATACGCAGTATTTT. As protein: CASSLLVAPDTQYF.

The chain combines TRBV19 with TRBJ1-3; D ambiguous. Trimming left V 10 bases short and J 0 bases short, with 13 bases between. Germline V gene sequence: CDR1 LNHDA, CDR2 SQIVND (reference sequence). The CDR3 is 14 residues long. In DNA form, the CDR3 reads TGTGCCACCGTCGTAGAGAGCTCTGGAAACACCATATATTTT. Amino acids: CATVVESSGNTIYF.

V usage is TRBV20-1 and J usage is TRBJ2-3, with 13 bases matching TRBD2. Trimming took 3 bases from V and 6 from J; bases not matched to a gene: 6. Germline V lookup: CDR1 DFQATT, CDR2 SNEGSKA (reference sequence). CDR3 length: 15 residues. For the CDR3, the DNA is TGCAGTGCTAGTAGGACTAGCGGGAGCTGGGATACGCAGTATTTT. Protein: CSASRTSGSWDTQYF.

For the CDR3, the DNA is TGTGCCAGCTCACTGGCAGCGGGCAAACTCGCAGATACGCAGTATTTT. This gives the protein CASSLAAGKLADTQYF. The chain employs TRBV18 and TRBJ2-3; possible D gene TRBD2, 6 bases. The length of the CDR3 is 16 residues. Trimming removed 4 bases at V and 4 bases at J, with 18 bases between. Looked up from germline, CDR1 is KGHSH and CDR2 is LQKENI.

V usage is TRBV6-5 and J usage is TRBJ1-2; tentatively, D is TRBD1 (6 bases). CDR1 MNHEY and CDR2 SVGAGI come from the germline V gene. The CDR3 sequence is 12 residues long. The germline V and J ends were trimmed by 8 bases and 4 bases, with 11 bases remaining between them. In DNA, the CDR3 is TGTGCCAGCGGGGGCGCCGGCTATGGCTACACCTTC. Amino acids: CASGGAGYGYTF.

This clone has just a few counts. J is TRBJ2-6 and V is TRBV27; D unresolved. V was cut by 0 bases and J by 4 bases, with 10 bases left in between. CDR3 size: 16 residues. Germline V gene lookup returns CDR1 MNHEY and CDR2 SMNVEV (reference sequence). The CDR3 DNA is TGTGCCAGCAGTTTATCGATCGTGCTAGGGGCCAACGTCCTGACTTTC. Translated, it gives CASSLSIVLGANVLTF. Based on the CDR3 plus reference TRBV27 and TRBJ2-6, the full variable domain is EAQVTQNPRYLITVTGKKLTVTCSQNMNHEYMSWYRQDPGLGLRQIYYSMNVEVTDKGDVPEGYKVSRKEKRNFPLILESPSPNQTSLYFCASSLSIVLGANVLTFGAGSRLTVL.

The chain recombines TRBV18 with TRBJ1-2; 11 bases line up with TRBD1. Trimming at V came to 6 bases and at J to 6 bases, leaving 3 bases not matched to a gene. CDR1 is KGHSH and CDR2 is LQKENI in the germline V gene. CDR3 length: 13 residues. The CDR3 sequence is CASSPGQGDGYTF. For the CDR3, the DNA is TGTGCCAGCTCTCCGGGACAGGGGGATGGCTACACCTTC.

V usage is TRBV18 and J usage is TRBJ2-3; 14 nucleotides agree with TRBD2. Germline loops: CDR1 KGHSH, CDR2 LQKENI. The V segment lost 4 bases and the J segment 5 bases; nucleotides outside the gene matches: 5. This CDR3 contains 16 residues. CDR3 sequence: CASSHGLAGGKDTQYF. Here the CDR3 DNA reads TGTGCCAGCTCACATGGACTAGCGGGAGGTAAAGATACGCAGTATTTT.

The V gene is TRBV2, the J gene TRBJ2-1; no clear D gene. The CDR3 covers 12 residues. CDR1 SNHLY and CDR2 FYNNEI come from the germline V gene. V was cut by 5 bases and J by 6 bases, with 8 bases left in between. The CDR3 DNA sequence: TGTGCCAGCAGTACAGTGGGCAATGAGCAGTTCTTC. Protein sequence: CASSTVGNEQFF.

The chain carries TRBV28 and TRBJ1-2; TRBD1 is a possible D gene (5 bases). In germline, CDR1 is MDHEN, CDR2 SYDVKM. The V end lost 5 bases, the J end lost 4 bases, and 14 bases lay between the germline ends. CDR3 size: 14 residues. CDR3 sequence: CASSQGTGSYGYTF. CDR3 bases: TGTGCCAGCAGTCAAGGGACGGGTTCCTATGGCTACACCTTC.

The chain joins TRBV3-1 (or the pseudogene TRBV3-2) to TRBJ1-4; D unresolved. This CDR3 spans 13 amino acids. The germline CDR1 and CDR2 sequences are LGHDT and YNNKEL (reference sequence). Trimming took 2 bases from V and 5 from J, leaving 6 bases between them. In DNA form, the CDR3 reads TGTGCCAGCAGCCAAAGACGAAATGAAAAACTGTTTTTT. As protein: CASSQRRNEKLFF.

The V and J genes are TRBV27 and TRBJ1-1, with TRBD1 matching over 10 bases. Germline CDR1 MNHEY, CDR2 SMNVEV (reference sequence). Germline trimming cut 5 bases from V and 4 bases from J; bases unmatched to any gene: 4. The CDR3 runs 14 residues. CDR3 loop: CASSIGTGATEAFF. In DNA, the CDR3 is TGTGCCAGCAGTATAGGGACAGGGGCCACTGAAGCTTTCTTT.

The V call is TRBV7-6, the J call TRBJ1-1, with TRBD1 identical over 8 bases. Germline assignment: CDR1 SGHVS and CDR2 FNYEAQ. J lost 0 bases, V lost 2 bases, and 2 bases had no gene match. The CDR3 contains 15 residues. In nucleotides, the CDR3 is TGTGCCAGCAGCTTAAGACAGGGGCTGAACACTGAAGCTTTCTTT. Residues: CASSLRQGLNTEAFF.

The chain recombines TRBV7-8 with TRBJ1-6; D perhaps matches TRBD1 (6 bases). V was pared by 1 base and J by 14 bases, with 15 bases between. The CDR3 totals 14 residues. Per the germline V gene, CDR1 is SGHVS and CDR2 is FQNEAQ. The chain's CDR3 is CASSLGAARQALHF. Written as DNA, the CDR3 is TGTGCCAGCAGCTTAGGTGCGGCCCGACAGGCCCTCCACTTT.

CDR3 sequence reads: CASSLNLPSGRRSYEQYF. The CDR3 bases are TGTGCCAGCAGCTTAAACTTGCCGAGCGGGAGGAGATCCTACGAGCAGTACTTC. The V call is TRBV7-8, the J call TRBJ2-7; 9 bases line up with TRBD2. This CDR3 has 18 amino acids. Trimming removed 2 bases from V and 1 base from J; junction bases left unmatched: 12. Germline CDR1 SGHVS, CDR2 FQNEAQ.

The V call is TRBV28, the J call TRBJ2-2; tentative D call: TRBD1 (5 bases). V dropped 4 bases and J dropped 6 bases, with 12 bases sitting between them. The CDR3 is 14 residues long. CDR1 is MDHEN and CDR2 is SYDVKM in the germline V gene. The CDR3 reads CASSSPGISGELFF. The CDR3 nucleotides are TGTGCCAGCAGTTCTCCAGGGATCTCCGGGGAGCTGTTTTTT.

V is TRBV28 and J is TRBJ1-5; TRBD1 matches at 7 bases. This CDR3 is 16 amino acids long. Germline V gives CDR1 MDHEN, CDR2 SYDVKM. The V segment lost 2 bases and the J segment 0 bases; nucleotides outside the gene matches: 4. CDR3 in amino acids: CASSLTGTVSNQPQHF. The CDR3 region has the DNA TGTGCCAGCAGTTTAACCGGGACAGTTAGCAATCAGCCCCAGCATTTT. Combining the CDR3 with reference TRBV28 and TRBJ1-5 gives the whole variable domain DVKVTQSSRYLVKRTGEKVFLECVQDMDHENMFWYRQDPGLGLRLIYFSYDVKMKEKGDIPEGYSVSREKKERFSLILESASTNQTSMYLCASSLTGTVSNQPQHFGDGTRLSIL.

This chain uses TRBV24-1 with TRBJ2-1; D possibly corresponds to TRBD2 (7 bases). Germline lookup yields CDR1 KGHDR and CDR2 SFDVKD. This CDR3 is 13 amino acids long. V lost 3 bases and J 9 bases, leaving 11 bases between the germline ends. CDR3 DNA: TGTGCCACCAGTGATCCTGGGGGGGCTGAGCAGTTCTTC. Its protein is CATSDPGGAEQFF.

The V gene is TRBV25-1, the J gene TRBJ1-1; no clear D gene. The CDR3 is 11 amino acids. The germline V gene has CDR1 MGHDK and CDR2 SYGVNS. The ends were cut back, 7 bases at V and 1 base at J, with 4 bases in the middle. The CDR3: CASKRNTEAFF. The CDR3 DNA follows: TGTGCCAGCAAAAGGAACACTGAAGCTTTCTTT. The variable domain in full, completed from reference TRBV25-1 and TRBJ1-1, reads EADIYQTPRYLVIGTGKKITLECSQTMGHDKMYWYQQDPGMELHLIHYSYGVNSTEKGDLSSESTVSRIRTEHFPLTLESARPSHTSQYLCASKRNTEAFFGQGTRLTVV.